This TCR beta chain was retrieved from a study of early T cells in non-severe SARS-CoV-2 infection. Study-level background: It was bulk RNA from unsorted whole blood that was sequenced, and the chains were unpaired. The study, taken as a whole, reports: Anti-spike CD8 responses were favored in VDJdb matching, and private and CD4 specificities were missed.

The library protocol tagged individual cDNA molecules with unique molecular identifiers. One entry per CDR3 protein results from TCRdb running MiXCR on the 5' RACE reads. The profile shows over 30,000 distinct CDR3 sequences, more than 4.5% of them singletons. This clonotype came up many times. Its antigen is undetermined. CDR3 length: 18 residues. This chain links TRBV21-1 with TRBJ1-2; the D call TRBD1 from the table was never checked on the DNA. TRBV21-1 is designated a pseudogene. The TCR sequence derives from an adult who was a healthcare worker with PCR-confirmed SARS-CoV-2 infection or an uninfected control (not recorded which). The specimen was whole blood, collected at baseline. CDR3 in amino acids: CASSKVYRRDRDLYGYTF. DNA for the CDR3: TGTGCCAGCAGCAAAGTTTACCGCCGGGACAGGGATCTCTATGGCTACACCTTC.